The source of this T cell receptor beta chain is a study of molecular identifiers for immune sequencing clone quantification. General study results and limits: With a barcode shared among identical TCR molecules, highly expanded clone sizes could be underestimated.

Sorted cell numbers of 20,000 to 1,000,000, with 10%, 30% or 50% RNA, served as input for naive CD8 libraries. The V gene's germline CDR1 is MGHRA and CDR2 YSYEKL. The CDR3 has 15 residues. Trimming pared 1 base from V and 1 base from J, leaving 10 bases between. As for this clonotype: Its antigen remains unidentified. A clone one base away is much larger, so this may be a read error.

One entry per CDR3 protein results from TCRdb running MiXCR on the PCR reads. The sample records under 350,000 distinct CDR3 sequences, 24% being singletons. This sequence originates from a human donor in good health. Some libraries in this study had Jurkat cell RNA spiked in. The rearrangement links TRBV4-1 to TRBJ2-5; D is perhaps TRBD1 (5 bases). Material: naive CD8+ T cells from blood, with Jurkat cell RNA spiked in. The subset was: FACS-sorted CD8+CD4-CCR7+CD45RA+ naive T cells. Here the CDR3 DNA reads TGCGCCAGCAGCCAAGTCCCAGGGTCCCAAGAGACCCAGTACTTC. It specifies CASSQVPGSQETQYF.